The entry below gives a single TCR beta chain sequence along with its context. This clone's antigen is unknown. This clone may be a read error of a much larger clone one base away. The CDR3 numbers 16 residues from cysteine through phenylalanine. CDR3 DNA only is kept here, 48 bases in frame from base 1. CDR1 is given as MNHNS and CDR2 as SASEGT, both from the germline V gene. The data were taken from a study of T cells in Graves' hyperthyroidism and ophthalmopathy (dated by TCRdb to about 2019). With respect to the entire study: Peripheral blood was sampled at the time of initial diagnosis, prior to any treatment. A discovery cohort of roughly 100 patients, 43 with Graves' ophthalmopathy and approximately 60 with stable Graves' hyperthyroidism, was used to find distinguishing TCR V-J signatures. For training and testing, the 100 or so patients in the discovery cohort were randomly divided in a 7:3 ratio. An independent validation cohort of under 20 hyperthyroidism patients and more than 15 patients who later progressed to ophthalmopathy tested prospective prediction of ophthalmopathy. According to the paper, TCR Vbeta CDR3 sequencing was carried out on some 130 peripheral blood samples, which came from fewer than 50 ophthalmopathy, approximately 72 hyperthyroidism and around 17 progressor patients. Following sampling, methimazole starting at 30 mg daily was given to hyperthyroidism patients, and high-dose intravenous methylprednisolone was given to ophthalmopathy patients. The study also compared thyroid tissue and blood T-cell repertoires from several Graves' hyperthyroidism patients. Results the study describes overall, beyond this receptor: Most expanded thyroid clonotypes (frequency above 0.001) were also detected in blood, a finding suggesting that blood repertoires may reflect thyroid immune responses. During validation, the model predicted progression to ophthalmopathy a median of roughly six months ahead of onset, with around 70% sensitivity and more than 72% specificity. A model built on a 13 V-J signature distinguished ophthalmopathy from stable hyperthyroidism, reaching 85% to 90% sensitivity and about 81% specificity in cross-validation and 80%/75% in testing. Sample size was not statistically predetermined, and blinding of investigators to group allocation was not performed.

The TCR beta CDR3 regions were amplified from RNA transcripts. The first round of RT-PCR for the TCR CDR3 was performed with the HTBI primer set and the Qiagen OneStep RT-PCR kit. The libraries were constructed in a second round of multiplex PCR and then size-selected and purified. Libraries were sequenced paired-end with 100 bp reads on an Illumina HiSeq2000. Regarding the original processing steps: SOAPnuke was used to process the raw data, removing reads that contained adapters or uncalled bases, had a mean Phred below 15, or lacked an exact match to the constant primer or identifier. High-quality paired reads were merged with COPE v1.2.5, and unique nucleotide sequences were defined as clonotypes. Clonotypes were aligned to IMGT TRBV, TRBD and TRBJ reference segments using MiTCR v1.1. Analysis was restricted to V-J combinations with a frequency above 0.0001, which covered roughly 99% of repertoires. A TCS score was defined as the ratio between F50 (clonal expansion) and ExV (chaos), using BLOSUM62-based TCRdist between CDR3 peptides within each V-J. Welch's t-statistics and random forest reduced 500 to 650 V-J features to under 15, which were used in a naive Bayes classifier (R e1071). In TCRdb, the public reads were trimmed at Q25 with fastp and aligned with MiXCR, with productive beta chains retained. When rows share a CDR3 protein, they turn into one entry using the most common DNA and genes. The V and J calls follow TCRdb's processing rather than the paper's. The sample yields 600,000 to 750,000 distinct CDR3 sequences; approximately 15% were counted once. The top ten clonotypes cover around 15% of the sample.

Graves' hyperthyroidism was defined as stable when no progression to ophthalmopathy occurred over 18 months of follow-up. Hyperthyroidism patients were newly diagnosed, had a disease duration of under 2 months, and were aged 18 to 65 years. The study excluded patients with uncontrolled infections, other autoimmune diseases, pregnancy or lactation. Diagnoses were based on clinical symptoms, serum thyroxine and TRAb, thyroid ultrasound and orbital computed tomography. Ficoll-Paque density gradient centrifugation was used to isolate PBMCs from around 10 ml of fresh peripheral blood. Total RNA was extracted using Trizol reagent, and RNA quality was assessed on an Agilent 2100 Bioanalyzer.

The chain is encoded by TRBV6-1 joined to TRBJ1-5; the D gene is perhaps TRBD1, from 6 matching bases. This receptor was identified in a man in his fifties or sixties with Graves' hyperthyroidism. Input material: blood. The CDR3 reads CASGEEGVGSNQPQHF. The DNA sequence reads TGTGCCAGCGGTGAGGAGGGGGTTGGAAGCAATCAGCCCCAGCATTTT.